This T cell receptor beta chain was captured by sequencing in a study of OX40 agonist ivuxolimab in advanced cancers. For the study at large: Patients were infused with ivuxolimab every 2 weeks at 0.01 to 10 mg/kg. Three individuals attained partial responses, comprising one hepatocellular carcinoma case and two cutaneous melanoma cases. Past anti-PD-1, anti-PD-L1 or anti-CTLA-4 therapy was accepted, and roughly 37% had received some.

Sequencing used immunoSEQ multiplex PCR; TCRdb keeps in-frame clones, though not all of them. Here the sample spans some 28,000 clones, around 86% being singletons. This clone qualifies as medium-sized. The clonotype was recovered from an adult with an advanced solid tumor such as melanoma, head and neck, liver or kidney cancer. Sequenced here: CD4+ or CD8+ T cells sorted from blood, sampled in a trial of the OX40 agonist ivuxolimab.

The CDR3, as DNA: TGTGCCAGCAGCCCCTTAGGACTAGCGGGGGGCTCTTCCTACAATGAGCAGTTCTTC. This sequence encodes CASSPLGLAGGSSYNEQFF. V usage is TRBV9 and J usage is TRBJ2-1; the match to TRBD2 covers 14 bases. The CDR3 totals 19 residues. Germline V gene data show CDR1 as SGDLS and CDR2 as YYNGEE. The trim removed 4 bases at V and 1 base at J, leaving 10 bases unmatched.